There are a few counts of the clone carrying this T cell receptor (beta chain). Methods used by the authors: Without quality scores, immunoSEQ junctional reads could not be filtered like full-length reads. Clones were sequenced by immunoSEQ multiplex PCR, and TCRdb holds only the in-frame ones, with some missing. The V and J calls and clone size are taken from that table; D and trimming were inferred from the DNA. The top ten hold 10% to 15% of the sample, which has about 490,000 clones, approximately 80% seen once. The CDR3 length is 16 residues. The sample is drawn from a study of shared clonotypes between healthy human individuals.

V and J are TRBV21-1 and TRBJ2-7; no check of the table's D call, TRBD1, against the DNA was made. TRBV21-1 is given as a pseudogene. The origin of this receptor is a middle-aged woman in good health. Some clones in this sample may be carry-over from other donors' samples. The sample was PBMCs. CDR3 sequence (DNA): TGTGCCAGCAGCAAACCGGGACAGGGGATCCCATACGAGCAGTACTTC. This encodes CASSKPGQGIPYEQYF.